This TCR beta chain was observed in a study of early T cells in non-severe SARS-CoV-2 infection. In the study overall: Unsorted whole blood bulk RNA was sequenced, with unpaired chains.

Concerning this clonotype: Its antigen is still unknown.

Broader study findings: Sequences matched to VDJdb favored anti-spike CD8 responses, while private and CD4 specificities were missed.

Germline V gives CDR1 SQVTM, CDR2 ANQGSEA. Trimming pared 7 bases from V and 2 bases from J, leaving 15 bases between. This CDR3 has 13 residues. Each cDNA molecule carried a unique molecular identifier. TCRdb recomputed calls from the 5' RACE reads with MiXCR, one row per CDR3 protein. This table holds fewer than 40,000 distinct CDR3 sequences, around 3.9% found once. The sample comprised whole blood. This chain connects TRBV29-1 to TRBJ2-7; D remains unclear. This sequence was found in an adult who was a healthcare worker with PCR-confirmed SARS-CoV-2 infection or an uninfected control (not recorded which). DNA for the CDR3: TGCAGCGCCCGGGCAGGCCGGACCTACGAGCAGTACTTC. Translating gives CSARAGRTYEQYF.